The next 32 T cell receptor beta chains were all read from a single sample in a study of T cells in Graves' hyperthyroidism and ophthalmopathy. RNA transcripts provided the source from which TCR beta CDR3 regions were amplified. The HTBI primer set served for first-round RT-PCR of the TCR CDR3. Via MiXCR, TCRdb re-called the multiplex PCR reads, giving one row per CDR3 protein. Here the sample spans approximately 480,000 distinct CDR3 sequences, 20% to 25% being singletons. The sequenced sample was blood. These receptors were taken from a man younger than 35 with Graves' hyperthyroidism.

This rearrangement joins TRBV28 to TRBJ2-4; D is unclear. This CDR3 has 16 amino acids. CDR1 MDHEN and CDR2 SYDVKM come from the germline V gene. V gave up 5 bases and J gave up 1 base, with 15 bases separating them. The CDR3, as DNA: TGTGCCAGCAGTCCACCATCTAGTTCGGCCAAAAACATTCAGTACTTC. The encoded protein is CASSPPSSSAKNIQYF.

This clonotype was observed at least ten times. The J gene is TRBJ2-5, the V gene TRBV3-1, with TRBD2 as a possible D gene (6 bases). Trimming left V 0 bases short and J 5 bases short, with 19 bases between. Germline lookup yields CDR1 LGHDT and CDR2 YNNKEL (reference sequence). This CDR3 is 17 amino acids long. CDR3 sequence: CASSQDITGVPVETQYF. The CDR3 DNA follows: TGTGCCAGCAGCCAAGATATTACGGGGGTGCCTGTGGAGACCCAGTACTTC.

This clonotype occurred many times. This chain uses TRBV12-3 or TRBV12-4 with TRBJ1-2, with D uncertain. Trimming took 4 bases from V and 0 from J, leaving 6 bases between them. The CDR3 contains 13 residues. The CDR3 nucleotides are TGTGCCAGCAGTTCTCCCCCTAACTATGGCTACACCTTC. Residues: CASSSPPNYGYTF.

This clonotype appeared many times. V usage is TRBV19 and J usage is TRBJ2-2; D possibly corresponds to TRBD1 (6 bases). The CDR3 totals 14 residues. CDR1 is LNHDA, CDR2 SQIVND, per germline (reference sequence). Trimming stripped 7 bases from V and 5 bases from J, with 14 bases between. The DNA of the CDR3 is TGTGCCAGTACCCAGACAGGTGGGACCGGGGAGCTGTTTTTT. Translating gives CASTQTGGTGELFF.

The V gene is TRBV11-2, the J gene TRBJ2-7; D remains ambiguous. Looked up from germline, CDR1 is SGHAT and CDR2 is FQNNGV. V gave up 5 bases and J gave up 0 bases, with 17 bases separating them. The CDR3 covers 16 residues. The CDR3 DNA sequence: TGTGCCAGCAGCCCCCGGTGGCCCCAAAACTCCTACGAGCAGTACTTC. It specifies CASSPRWPQNSYEQYF.

This clonotype was counted many times. The junction shows a germline mismatch at one end, possibly a read error. The genes are TRBV12-3 or TRBV12-4 and TRBJ1-6, with D unresolved. This CDR3 comprises 13 residues. CDR3 coding DNA: TGTGCCAGCAGTTTGGAGGATAATACACCCCTCCACTTT. This codes for CASSLEDNTPLHF.

V and J are TRBV4-1 and TRBJ2-7, with 7 nucleotides matching TRBD2. CDR3 size: 15 residues. V lost 5 bases to trimming and J lost 6 bases; unmatched junction nucleotides: 13. The germline CDR1 and CDR2 sequences are MGHRA and YSYEKL. CDR3: CASSVSGSFSREQYF. The CDR3 region has the DNA TGCGCCAGCAGCGTTAGCGGGTCTTTCTCCCGCGAGCAGTACTTC.

This clonotype was picked up many times. The chain is built from TRBV12-3 or TRBV12-4 and TRBJ1-1; D may be TRBD1 (5 bases). Trimming shortened V by 1 base and J by 11 bases, and 14 bases separated the two germline ends. This CDR3 is built from 13 residues. The CDR3 loop reads CASSLGGPTIAFF. CDR3 nucleotides: TGTGCCAGCAGTTTAGGGGGACCGACTATTGCTTTCTTT.

This clonotype has a count of ten or more. This chain links TRBV5-1 with TRBJ2-7, with TRBD1 identical over 10 bases. CDR1 and CDR2 (germline): SGHRS, YFSETQ. This CDR3 contains 15 residues. Trimming at V came to 4 bases and at J to 3 bases, leaving 7 bases not matched to a gene. The CDR3 nucleotides read TGCGCCAGCAGCCCCCGGACAGGGGGAAACTACGAGCAGTACTTC. This gives the protein CASSPRTGGNYEQYF.

The V and J genes are TRBV29-1 and TRBJ2-5; either TRBD1 or TRBD2 may supply D (6 bases each). The CDR3 has 15 amino acids. Trimming took 3 bases from V and 5 from J, leaving 19 bases between them. Germline-derived CDR1 and CDR2 are SQVTM and ANQGSEA. Written as DNA, the CDR3 is TGCAGCGTTGATCCCCCACAGGGCGGGGTGGAGACCCAGTACTTC. Translated: CSVDPPQGGVETQYF.

This clonotype was seen more than once but under ten times. The chain carries TRBV7-9 and TRBJ2-2, with 7 nucleotides matching TRBD2. Germline assignment: CDR1 SEHNR and CDR2 FQNEAQ (reference sequence). The CDR3 length is 15 residues. Trimming at V came to 8 bases and at J to 2 bases, leaving 8 bases not matched to a gene. The CDR3 is CASPGAGANTGELFF. DNA for the CDR3: TGTGCCAGCCCTGGGGCGGGAGCTAACACCGGGGAGCTGTTTTTT.

There are a few counts of this clonotype. The V gene is TRBV10-3, the J gene TRBJ2-7, with D perhaps TRBD2 (5 bases). Between the trimmed V and J ends, which lost 2 bases and 2 bases, there was a span of 10 bases. This CDR3 spans 14 amino acids. CDR1 and CDR2 (germline): ENHRY, SYGVKD. DNA of the CDR3: TGTGCCATCAGTGAGGTGAGAGGGCCCTACGAGCAGTACTTC. Protein sequence: CAISEVRGPYEQYF.

This clonotype was detected a few times. The CDR3 nucleotides read TGCAGTGCTAGAAGGGACAGGGGTACCTACGAGCAGTACTTC. Translated, it gives CSARRDRGTYEQYF. The chain is built from TRBV20-1 and TRBJ2-7; 10 bases align to TRBD1. Unmatched junction bases numbered 3, after V lost 2 bases and J lost 2 bases. Germline V gives CDR1 DFQATT, CDR2 SNEGSKA (reference sequence). There are 14 residues in the CDR3.

The J gene is TRBJ2-2, the V gene TRBV6-1, with D maybe TRBD2 (6 bases). V was shortened by 8 bases and J by 6 bases, with 16 bases between the two germline ends. Germline V gives CDR1 MNHNS, CDR2 SASEGT. CDR3 length: 14 residues. The CDR3 coding sequence is TGTGCCAGCCGATGGGAGGTCCAGTCCGGGGAGCTGTTTTTT. The encoded protein is CASRWEVQSGELFF.

The chain couples TRBV11-2 to TRBJ1-1; TRBD1 aligns across 7 bases. Trimming at V came to 5 bases and at J to 4 bases, leaving 10 bases not matched to a gene. The CDR3 contains 15 residues. Germline CDR1 is SGHAT and CDR2 is FQNNGV. The CDR3 DNA sequence: TGTGCCAGCAGCCAAACAGGGGCGGAGGGCACTGAAGCTTTCTTT. Translated: CASSQTGAEGTEAFF.

This clonotype was detected ten times or more. The chain joins TRBV7-9 to TRBJ1-3; D ambiguous. Germline values: CDR1 SEHNR, CDR2 FQNEAQ (reference sequence). The V end lost 0 bases, the J end lost 3 bases, and 12 bases lay between the germline ends. This CDR3 has 16 residues. The CDR3 is CASSLANGIFGNTIYF. The CDR3 DNA reads TGTGCCAGCAGCTTAGCAAACGGGATCTTTGGAAACACCATATATTTT.

This clonotype showed up many times. The chain couples TRBV25-1 to TRBJ2-7; 11 bases align to TRBD1. With 6 bases clipped from V and 7 bases from J, the junction kept 8 bases outside the gene matches. Germline V gives CDR1 MGHDK, CDR2 SYGVNS. The CDR3 is made up of 14 amino acids. CDR3 region: CASSAGTGGREQYF. CDR3 bases: TGTGCCAGCAGCGCCGGGACAGGGGGACGTGAGCAGTACTTC.

V usage is TRBV9 and J usage is TRBJ2-2; TRBD2 is a possible D gene (7 bases). The V end was cut by 6 bases, the J end by 5 bases, with 14 bases between. Germline CDR1 reads SGDLS; CDR2 reads YYNGEE. The CDR3 extends over 14 amino acids. CDR3 sequence: CASNRGASTGELFF. The CDR3, as DNA: TGTGCCAGCAACCGGGGGGCGTCTACCGGGGAGCTGTTTTTT.

In this sample, this clonotype turned up a few times. V usage is TRBV7-9 and J usage is TRBJ2-5; D is unclear. Germline CDR1 reads SEHNR; CDR2 reads FQNEAQ (reference sequence). V lost 1 base and J lost 1, with 7 bases in between. CDR3 length: 14 residues. This CDR3 is CASSLVVFQETQYF. CDR3 in DNA: TGTGCCAGCAGCTTAGTAGTATTCCAAGAGACCCAGTACTTC.

The chain joins TRBV11-3 to TRBJ1-1; D remains ambiguous. CDR3 length: 12 amino acids. Per germline, CDR1 SGHNT and CDR2 YENEEA. The germline V and J ends were trimmed by 11 bases and 2 bases, with 12 bases remaining between them. CDR3 DNA: TGTGCCCAGATACAAACTAACACTGAAGCTTTCTTT. Protein product: CAQIQTNTEAFF.

This clonotype was counted ten times or more. This chain joins TRBV20-1 and TRBJ2-7, with unresolved D. V was clipped by 2 bases and J by 3 bases, with 8 bases between them. The length of the CDR3 is 12 residues. The germline V gene has CDR1 DFQATT and CDR2 SNEGSKA (reference sequence). In DNA, the CDR3 is TGCAGTGCTAGAACTGTAAGCTACGAGCAGTACTTC. It codes for CSARTVSYEQYF.

This clonotype has at least ten counts. J is TRBJ1-3 and V is TRBV12-3 or TRBV12-4, with unresolved D. V lost 5 bases to trimming and J lost 0 bases, with 11 bases between them. This CDR3 is built from 15 residues. The CDR3 loop is CASSPRPDSGNTIYF. The CDR3 nucleotides read TGTGCCAGCAGTCCCCGACCGGACTCTGGAAACACCATATATTTT.

The table lists this clonotype with many counts. The chain joins TRBV2 to TRBJ1-5; TRBD1 is a possible D gene (5 bases). This CDR3 spans 13 amino acids. CDR1 is SNHLY and CDR2 is FYNNEI in the germline V gene. Trimming cost V 9 bases and J 4 bases, with 13 bases left between them. The CDR3 DNA is TGTGCCAGTGGGGTGGCAGGGAATCAGCCCCAGCATTTT. Amino acids: CASGVAGNQPQHF.

The table lists this clonotype with many counts. This chain uses TRBV25-1 with TRBJ2-2; D is uncertain. There are 12 residues in the CDR3. From germline, CDR1 is MGHDK and CDR2 SYGVNS. Trimming removed 3 bases at V and 5 bases at J, with 4 bases between. Here the CDR3 reads CASSEGTGELFF. CDR3 bases: TGTGCCAGCAGTGAGGGAACCGGGGAGCTGTTTTTT.

V is TRBV30 and J is TRBJ1-6; D gene uncertain. Germline values: CDR1 GTSNPN, CDR2 SVGIG (reference sequence). Trimming shortened V by 4 bases and J by 10 bases, and 17 bases separated the two germline ends. This CDR3 contains 14 residues. The DNA of the CDR3 is TGTGCCTGGACCTTGGTTAAGGGCGGATCACCCCTCCACTTT. This encodes CAWTLVKGGSPLHF.

The chain couples TRBV12-3 or TRBV12-4 to TRBJ1-5, with 7 bases aligning to TRBD1. The CDR3 is 13 amino acids. Unmatched junction bases numbered 4, after V lost 6 bases and J lost 5 bases. The DNA of the CDR3 is TGTGCCAGCAGGGAAACAGGGGATCAGCCCCAGCATTTT. As protein: CASRETGDQPQHF.

The V call is TRBV5-5, the J call TRBJ1-2, with a tentative D call TRBD1 (5 bases). This CDR3 has 15 amino acids. CDR1 is SGHKS, CDR2 YYEKEE, per germline (reference sequence). V was pared by 2 bases and J by 4 bases, with 15 bases between. The CDR3 coding sequence is TGTGCCAGCAGCTTCCCCCAGGGATCGCGCTATGGCTACACCTTC. Translating gives CASSFPQGSRYGYTF.

This clonotype was counted only a few times. Being one base from a much bigger clone, this may be a read error. The V call is TRBV5-1, the J call TRBJ1-1, with D tentatively TRBD1 (5 bases). The CDR3 runs to 15 residues. V was cut by 3 bases and J by 1 base, with 13 bases left in between. The germline gives CDR1 SGHRS, CDR2 YFSETQ. The CDR3, as DNA: TGCGCCAGCAGCTCCCCCGGGGGGGGGAACACTGAAGCTTTCTTT. It encodes CASSSPGGGNTEAFF.

The CDR3 protein is CASSRTVTSTFF. The CDR3 DNA sequence: TGTGCCAGCAGCCGGACCGTGACAAGTACTTTCTTT. The J gene is TRBJ1-1, the V gene TRBV12-3 or TRBV12-4; D gene ambiguous. Trimming pared 6 bases from V and 12 bases from J, leaving 17 bases between. The CDR3 is 12 amino acids.

At least ten counts were recorded for this clonotype. This chain links TRBV28 with TRBJ1-1, with TRBD1 matching over 8 bases. CDR1 and CDR2 from the germline V gene are MDHEN and SYDVKM. This CDR3 region has 14 residues. Trimming took 4 bases from V and 2 from J; bases not matched to a gene: 3. CDR3 region: CASSSTGDNTEAFF. CDR3 nucleotides: TGTGCCAGCAGTTCGACAGGGGATAACACTGAAGCTTTCTTT.

This clonotype was counted at least ten times. V usage is TRBV12-3 or TRBV12-4 and J usage is TRBJ2-7, with unresolved D. V gave up 1 base and J gave up 3 bases, with 7 bases separating them. The CDR3 spans 13 residues. CDR3 residues: CASSLVTIYEQYF. DNA of the CDR3: TGTGCCAGCAGTTTAGTAACTATCTACGAGCAGTACTTC.

This clonotype occurred a few times. The chain couples TRBV28 to TRBJ1-6; D possibly corresponds to TRBD1 (6 bases). The CDR3 is made up of 15 amino acids. Per germline, CDR1 MDHEN and CDR2 SYDVKM. The germline V and J ends were trimmed by 6 bases and 0 bases, with 9 bases remaining between them. This chain's CDR3 is CASRPQGSYNSPLHF. The CDR3 DNA follows: TGTGCCAGCAGGCCACAGGGCTCCTATAATTCACCCCTCCACTTT.